The rows below give T cell receptor beta chains drawn from one sample of a study of T cell repertoires in cytomegalovirus infection. TCRdb called the reads again in MiXCR, with one record for every CDR3 protein. The table records approximately 990,000 distinct CDR3 sequences, roughly 31% of them present only once. Which antigens these TCRs recognize remains unknown. Sequencing used cultured CD8+ T cells from PBMCs, obtained from culture after CMV antigen stimulation. The source is a human donor in good health (CMV status not recorded). Some clones in this sample may be carry-over from other donors' samples. CDR3s include the opening cysteine and the closing phenylalanine or tryptophan. The order of the fields is V gene, D gene, J gene, clone size, CDR3 DNA, CDR3 protein. D genes are given only for firm matches. For some rows the clone size is stated as once, few or many, or as a class when expanded; others skip it.

>TRBV6-1|-|TRBJ2-3|-
TGTGCCAGCAGTGAAGGAGTTTCCCGCACAGATACGCAGTATTTT
CASSEGVSRTDTQYF
>TRBV29-1|-|TRBJ1-1|-
TGCAGCGTTGAAGGGGCCCCTGAAGCTTTCTTT
CSVEGAPEAFF
>TRBV6-5|TRBD2|TRBJ2-2|few
TGTGCCAGCAGTTACTCCGCACTTTGGACTAGCGGGAACTACACCGGGGAGCTGTTTTTT
CASSYSALWTSGNYTGELFF
>TRBV4-3|TRBD1|TRBJ1-2|few
TGCGCCAGCAGCCAAGAATGGACAGGGGCTCGTGGCTACACCTTC
CASSQEWTGARGYTF
>TRBV27|-|TRBJ1-2|few
TGTGCCAGCACGGGAGGGCCCAACTATGGCTACACCTTC
CASTGGPNYGYTF
>TRBV7-2|-|TRBJ2-1|many
TGTGCCAGCAGCTTCAATCCGGCTGGGTACAATGAGCAGTTCTTC
CASSFNPAGYNEQFF
>TRBV7-2|TRBD1|TRBJ1-3|-
TGTGCCAGCAGCAGGCGGACAGGGGTAGGAAACACCATATATTTT
CASSRRTGVGNTIYF
>TRBV7-2|-|TRBJ2-1|-
TGTGCCAGCAGCCGGCCGGAGGACAAGGGGGGCAATGAGCAGTTCTTC
CASSRPEDKGGNEQFF
>TRBV7-6|-|TRBJ2-3|many
TGTGCCAGCAGCCAAACTGGCGGTAGCACAGATACGCAGTATTTT
CASSQTGGSTDTQYF
>TRBV7-9|-|TRBJ1-1|many
TGTGCCAGCAGCGGGGGGCTCACTGAAGCTTTCTTT
CASSGGLTEAFF
>TRBV25-1|-|TRBJ2-5|-
TGTGCCAGCAGTGAATATCCCGGGGAGACCCAGTACTTC
CASSEYPGETQYF
>TRBV6-5|-|TRBJ2-5|few
TGTGCCAGCAGTTACCGGGCTCCCTCGGGGACCCAGTACTTC
CASSYRAPSGTQYF
>TRBV5-4|-|TRBJ1-6|few
TGTGCCAGCAGCTTGGCAGCAGAAATGAGCTCCTATAATTCACCCCTCCACTTT
CASSLAAEMSSYNSPLHF
>TRBV6-1|TRBD2|TRBJ2-7|many
TGTGCCAGCAGAGGGCGGGGGGAGTCCTACGAGCAGTACTTC
CASRGRGESYEQYF
>TRBV28|TRBD1|TRBJ2-3|-
TGTGCCAGCAGCCTACCGGGACAGGGGACTACAGATACGCAGTATTTT
CASSLPGQGTTDTQYF
>TRBV12-3/TRBV12-4|TRBD2|TRBJ2-3|many
TGTGCCAGCAGCCCGACTAGCAGCAGCACAGATACGCAGTATTTT
CASSPTSSSTDTQYF
>TRBV7-9|-|TRBJ2-2|few
TGTGCCAGCAGCCACAACGGGGAGCTGTTTTTT
CASSHNGELFF
>TRBV27|-|TRBJ1-2|few
TGTGCCAGCAGTCCCAAGCGTGGGGACCTGGCCCTTAACTATGGCTACACCTTC
CASSPKRGDLALNYGYTF
>TRBV19|TRBD1|TRBJ1-2|-
TGTGCCAGCTTAGGACAGGTGCAAGATGGCTATGGCTACACCTTC
CASLGQVQDGYGYTF
>TRBV2|TRBD2|TRBJ2-1|-
TGTGCCAGCCCGACTAGCGGGGGTTACAATGAGCAGTTCTTC
CASPTSGGYNEQFF
>TRBV5-6|TRBD1|TRBJ1-2|-
TGTGCCAGCAGCGGTGACAGGGCTCTCGGCTACACCTTC
CASSGDRALGYTF
>TRBV5-3|TRBD1|TRBJ1-1|-
TGTGCCAGCAGGGAACCGGGACAGGGAAACAATGAAGCTTTCTTT
CASREPGQGNNEAFF
>TRBV11-2|-|TRBJ1-2|-
TGTGCCAGCAGCTTAGCTCCCGGGACGATACATGGCTACACCTTC
CASSLAPGTIHGYTF
>TRBV19|-|TRBJ1-6|-
TGTGCCACACGTTTGGTGAGCTCCTATAATTCACCCCTCCACTTT
CATRLVSSYNSPLHF
>TRBV12-3/TRBV12-4|-|TRBJ2-2|few
TGTGCCAGCAGTTTAGCTTCAGACACCGGGGAGCTGTTTTTT
CASSLASDTGELFF
>TRBV25-1|-|TRBJ1-3|-
TGTGCCAGCAGTGAATATTTCGAACAGACGGGCGGAAACACCATATATTTT
CASSEYFEQTGGNTIYF
>TRBV7-9|-|TRBJ2-3|many
TGTGCCAGCAGCCAGGAGCCGACTAGTCCCACAGATACGCAGTATTTT
CASSQEPTSPTDTQYF
>TRBV7-6|-|TRBJ2-5|-
TGTGCCAGCAGCTTAGGGGACATCTGGGAGACCCAGTACTTC
CASSLGDIWETQYF
>TRBV15|-|TRBJ2-6|-
TGTGCCACCAGCACAGACCGGGGCAGCCACCCTAACCCTTTCTCTGGGGCCAACGTCCTGACTTTC
CATSTDRGSHPNPFSGANVLTF
>TRBV24-1|TRBD2|TRBJ2-3|-
TGTGCCACCAGTGATTTAGCTAGCGGGGGTTCGAGCACAGATACGCAGTATTTT
CATSDLASGGSSTDTQYF
>TRBV7-6|-|TRBJ2-1|many
TGTGCCAGCAGCTCATACCACAACAATGAGCAGTTCTTC
CASSSYHNNEQFF
>TRBV7-6|-|TRBJ2-1|few
TGTGCCAGCAGCTTAGTGGGAGCTGGTGGGAATGAGCAGTTCTTC
CASSLVGAGGNEQFF
>TRBV12-3/TRBV12-4|TRBD1|TRBJ1-1|few
TGTGCCAGCAGTTTAGCCCAGGGGGCCACTGAAGCTTTCTTT
CASSLAQGATEAFF
>TRBV4-3|TRBD1|TRBJ2-2|-
TGCGCCAGCAGCCAACCGTGGGACAGGGTGGACACCGGGGAGCTGTTTTTT
CASSQPWDRVDTGELFF
>TRBV6-1|-|TRBJ1-3|-
TGTGCCAGCAGTGAAGACAGGTTCTCTGGAAACACCTTATATTTT
CASSEDRFSGNTLYF
>TRBV9|-|TRBJ2-5|-
TGTGCCAGCAGCGGTGGGGGTGGGACCCCGGAGACCCAGTACTTC
CASSGGGGTPETQYF
>TRBV7-9|-|TRBJ1-4|-
TGTGCCAGCAGACGACAAGGTGAAAAACTGTTTTTT
CASRRQGEKLFF
>TRBV27|-|TRBJ2-3|once
TGTGCCAGCAGTCCCGAAGGTTGGCGGTCGTATGAAGATACGCAGTATTTT
CASSPEGWRSYEDTQYF
>TRBV28|-|TRBJ2-3|-
TGTGCCAGCAGTGATCCGGACCAACCAGATACGCAGTATTTT
CASSDPDQPDTQYF
>TRBV28|TRBD2|TRBJ2-1|few
TGTGCCAGCAGTACCGAGGAGCGGGGGTATTATGAGCAGTTCTTC
CASSTEERGYYEQFF
>TRBV28|-|TRBJ2-1|few
TGTGCCAGCAGCTCGTGGGGATATGAGCAGTTCTTC
CASSSWGYEQFF
>TRBV19|-|TRBJ2-2|-
TGTGCCACCCGCCCTTCGAAGGGGCGCAGAAGCGGGGAGCTGTTTTTT
CATRPSKGRRSGELFF
>TRBV7-7|TRBD2|TRBJ2-5|few
TGTGCTAGCAGCTCCCAAGCCAGCGGGGGGGTTGGAGAAGAGACCCAGTACTTC
CASSSQASGGVGEETQYF
>TRBV20-1|-|TRBJ2-1|few
TGCAGCCCATGGGGGGGCTCGTACAATGAGCAGTTCTTC
CSPWGGSYNEQFF
>TRBV6-5|TRBD2|TRBJ2-2|-
TGTGCCAGCAGCGTCTCCTCCGGGACTAGTAACACCGGGGAGCTGTTTTTT
CASSVSSGTSNTGELFF
>TRBV11-3|TRBD2|TRBJ2-1|few
TGTGCCAGCAGCTTAGTAGCGGGGGGGCCGGGTTCCCACAATGAGCAGTTCTTC
CASSLVAGGPGSHNEQFF
>TRBV19|-|TRBJ1-1|-
TGTGCCAGTACGATACAGGCGAACACTGAAGCTTTCTTT
CASTIQANTEAFF
>TRBV20-1|-|TRBJ1-2|-
TGCAGTGCTAGGGTGGAGGGATATGGCTACACCTTC
CSARVEGYGYTF
>TRBV20-1|TRBD1|TRBJ2-5|few
TGCAGTGCTAGGATTTTTGACAGGGTCGAGACCCAGTACTTC
CSARIFDRVETQYF
>TRBV12-5|-|TRBJ2-5|-
TGTGCTAGTGGTTCACTGGTAGGGGGAGAGACCCAGTACTTC
CASGSLVGGETQYF